The 30 T cell receptor beta chains given below trace back to one sample, sequenced in a study of shared clonotypes between healthy human individuals. Some clones are missing from TCRdb's copy, which holds only in-frame ones; the method was immunoSEQ multiplex PCR. The sample shows about 680,000 clones, around 73% of them seen only once. Sequencing used memory CD4+ T cells sorted from blood. Regarding subset: CD45RA-negative fraction. The receptors shown here come from a woman aged 25 to 39 in good health.

This clone came up a few times. The identical CDR3 is also encoded by other nucleotide sequences in the sample. The chain uses TRBV10-1 and TRBJ2-7; 9 bases agree with TRBD1. Germline values: CDR1 WNHNN, CDR2 SYGVQD (reference sequence). This CDR3 is built from 12 residues. V shed 8 bases, J shed 1 base, and the junction held 0 bases outside the gene matches. The CDR3 bases are TGCGCCAGCGGACAGGGGTCCTACGAGCAGTACTTC. This encodes CASGQGSYEQYF.

The chain recombines TRBV4-1 with TRBJ2-3, with 8 positions matching TRBD2. The CDR3 contains 15 residues. J lost 6 bases, V lost 4 bases, and 9 bases had no gene match. Per germline, CDR1 MGHRA and CDR2 YSYEKL. CDR3 sequence reads: CASSRTLAVGDTQYF. In DNA form, the CDR3 reads TGCGCCAGCAGCCGAACACTAGCGGTAGGGGATACGCAGTATTTT.

This clone came up once. The J gene is TRBJ2-1, the V gene TRBV18, with no clear D. The CDR3 is made up of 15 amino acids. Germline V gene lookup returns CDR1 KGHSH and CDR2 LQKENI. V lost 2 bases and J 6 bases, leaving 14 bases between the germline ends. CDR3 sequence (DNA): TGTGCCAGCTCACCAACTCAGATCCGCAGCAATGAGCAGTTCTTC. It encodes CASSPTQIRSNEQFF.

V is TRBV6-1 and J is TRBJ1-3; no definite D call. Trimming pared 6 bases from V and 4 bases from J, leaving 7 bases between. Germline V gene lookup returns CDR1 MNHNS and CDR2 SASEGT. The CDR3 totals 12 residues. The CDR3 DNA sequence: TGTGCCAGCAGGCCCCCCGGAAACACCATATATTTT. Protein product: CASRPPGNTIYF.

This sequence joins TRBV2 and TRBJ1-1; D is possibly TRBD1 (5 bases). Germline values: CDR1 SNHLY, CDR2 FYNNEI. Trimming stripped 6 bases from V and 9 bases from J, with 14 bases between. The CDR3 spans 12 residues. The CDR3 protein is CASSGADHKAFF. The CDR3 coding sequence is TGTGCCAGCAGCGGGGCAGACCACAAAGCTTTCTTT.

The chain combines TRBV6-1 with TRBJ2-5; a possible D gene is TRBD1 (6 bases). The end of the DNA is better explained by TRBJ2-7, so the J call may be wrong. Germline CDR1 reads MNHNS; CDR2 reads SASEGT. This CDR3 has 14 residues. The CDR3 sequence: CASSDRGRGYEQYF. The DNA for the CDR3 is TGTGCCAGCAGTGATAGGGGCAGGGGCTACGAGCAGTACTTC.

The chain combines TRBV29-1 with TRBJ2-5, with 7 positions matching TRBD1. The ends lost 6 bases at V and 4 bases at J; junction bases unmatched: 5. The CDR3 has 12 residues. CDR1 is SQVTM, CDR2 ANQGSEA, per germline. In DNA form, the CDR3 reads TGCAGCGTCCAGGGGGTCGGAGAGACCCAGTACTTC. Translating it yields CSVQGVGETQYF.

The chain recombines TRBV21-1 with TRBJ2-3; no DNA check was done on the table's D call, TRBD2. TRBV21-1 is noted as a pseudogene. The CDR3 is made up of 19 amino acids. The chain's CDR3 is CASSKVPEGLAGSTDTQYF. CDR3 coding DNA: TGTGCCAGCAGCAAAGTCCCAGAGGGACTAGCGGGGTCCACAGATACGCAGTATTTT.

The chain recombines TRBV4-1 with TRBJ2-7; 9 nucleotides agree with TRBD2. Germline loops: CDR1 MGHRA, CDR2 YSYEKL. Trimming removed 4 bases from V and 1 base from J; junction bases left unmatched: 5. The CDR3 has 15 amino acids. Here the CDR3 reads CASSPQAGGSYEQYF. As DNA, the CDR3 is TGCGCCAGCAGCCCCCAAGCGGGAGGATCCTACGAGCAGTACTTC.

A few counts support this clone. The chain recombines TRBV7-6 with TRBJ2-1; 8 bases line up with TRBD2. V was clipped by 2 bases and J by 7 bases; unmatched bases: 13. Germline CDR1 SGHVS, CDR2 FNYEAQ. This CDR3 is built from 17 residues. The DNA for the CDR3 is TGTGCCAGCAGCTTACACGCGGCGGGAGGCCTAAGGAATGAGCAGTTCTTC. This translates into CASSLHAAGGLRNEQFF.

The chain joins TRBV15 to TRBJ2-1, with a possible D match to TRBD1 (6 bases). The CDR3 totals 13 residues. With 2 bases removed from V and 15 bases from J, the gap between germline ends came to 17 bases. CDR1 is LNHNV, CDR2 YYDKDF, per germline (reference sequence). Written as DNA, the CDR3 is TGTGCCACCAGCAGACAGACAGGCCGCCTAATGTTCTTC. The encoded protein is CATSRQTGRLMFF.

V and J are TRBV6-1 and TRBJ2-6, with no clear D. V was cut by 6 bases and J by 0 bases, with 9 bases left in between. This CDR3 is 15 amino acids long. Germline lookup yields CDR1 MNHNS and CDR2 SASEGT. In DNA, the CDR3 is TGTGCCAGCAGACCTACGTTCTCTGGGGCCAACGTCCTGACTTTC. It codes for CASRPTFSGANVLTF.

This clone has a count of ten or more. CDR3 sequence: CASSISAGLSGYTF. For the CDR3, the DNA is TGTGCCAGTAGTATATCGGCAGGGCTATCTGGCTACACCTTC. The gene calls are TRBV19 and TRBJ1-2; possible D gene TRBD1, 5 bases. Germline loops: CDR1 LNHDA, CDR2 SQIVND (reference sequence). The V and J ends lost 2 bases and 7 bases respectively, with 14 bases between them. The CDR3 runs 14 residues.

The table lists this clone with many counts. The V and J genes are TRBV29-1 and TRBJ2-1; 9 nucleotides agree with TRBD1. CDR3 size: 14 residues. Germline CDR1 SQVTM, CDR2 ANQGSEA. J gave up 6 bases and V 4 bases, and 7 bases lay outside the gene matches. In DNA form, the CDR3 reads TGCAGCGTTGTTGGGGACAGGGCGGTCAATGAGCAGTTCTTC. Residues: CSVVGDRAVNEQFF.

V gene TRBV10-3 combines with J gene TRBJ2-7, with TRBD2 matching 8 bases. The CDR3 contains 16 residues. Germline V gene lookup returns CDR1 ENHRY and CDR2 SYGVKD. With 6 bases clipped from V and 0 bases from J, the junction kept 10 bases outside the gene matches. CDR3 in amino acids: CAIRTGGRGSSYEQYF. The CDR3 nucleotides are TGTGCCATCAGAACGGGAGGGCGAGGGAGCTCCTACGAGCAGTACTTC.

This chain links TRBV28 with TRBJ2-7; 9 bases match TRBD2. Looked up from germline, CDR1 is MDHEN and CDR2 is SYDVKM. The CDR3 has 16 amino acids. Trimming removed 6 bases from V and 4 bases from J; junction bases left unmatched: 13. CDR3 amino acids: CASSPASGNGQYEQYF. In nucleotides, the CDR3 is TGTGCCAGCAGCCCCGCTAGCGGGAACGGTCAGTACGAGCAGTACTTC.

This CDR3 is CASRLQGEFHEQFF. In DNA, the CDR3 is TGTGCCAGCAGACTCCAGGGGGAGTTTCATGAGCAGTTCTTC. The rearrangement joins TRBV28 to TRBJ2-1, with 7 nucleotides matching TRBD1. Germline assignment: CDR1 MDHEN and CDR2 SYDVKM. V lost 6 bases and J lost 8; bases outside the gene matches: 10. CDR3 size: 14 residues.

V usage is TRBV9 and J usage is TRBJ2-5; the D is unclear. Per the germline V gene, CDR1 is SGDLS and CDR2 is YYNGEE. CDR3 length: 13 amino acids. V lost 0 bases, J lost 3 bases, and 6 bases lay in between. CDR3 DNA sequence: TGTGCCAGCAGCGTAGCCCCTAAAGAGACCCAGTACTTC. Translating it yields CASSVAPKETQYF.

The genes are TRBV10-1 and TRBJ2-3; D unresolved. Trimming pared 6 bases from V and 2 bases from J, leaving 15 bases between. There are 15 residues in the CDR3. Germline-derived CDR1 and CDR2 are WNHNN and SYGVQD (reference sequence). The CDR3 sequence: CASSEAAHITDTQYF. For the CDR3, the DNA is TGCGCCAGCAGCGAGGCGGCACACATCACAGATACGCAGTATTTT.

This clone occurred a few times. The rearrangement joins TRBV5-1 to TRBJ2-6; a weak D match, TRBD2 (5 bases). Trimming cost V 6 bases and J 0 bases, with 10 bases left between them. The germline gives CDR1 SGHRS, CDR2 YFSETQ. There are 15 residues in the CDR3. As DNA, the CDR3 is TGCGCCAGCAAAGAGGGAACCTCTGGGGCCAACGTCCTGACTTTC. Translating it yields CASKEGTSGANVLTF. The whole variable domain, filled in from reference TRBV5-1 and TRBJ2-6, reads KAGVTQTPRYLIKTRGQQVTLSCSPISGHRSVSWYQQTPGQGLQFLFEYFSETQRNKGNFPGRFSGRQFSNSRSEMNVSTLELGDSALYLCASKEGTSGANVLTFGAGSRLTVL.

The J gene is TRBJ2-1, the V gene TRBV5-1; tentative D call: TRBD2 (6 bases). This CDR3 comprises 12 residues. V dropped 6 bases and J dropped 3 bases, with 7 bases sitting between them. CDR1 SGHRS and CDR2 YFSETQ come from the germline V gene. CDR3 sequence reads: CASTRDYNEQFF. The CDR3 nucleotides are TGCGCCAGCACGCGGGACTACAATGAGCAGTTCTTC.

The rearrangement links TRBV6-6 to TRBJ2-1; no clear D gene. V was trimmed by 6 bases and J by 4 bases, leaving 10 bases between them. The CDR3 extends over 13 amino acids. Germline lookup yields CDR1 MNHNY and CDR2 SVGAGI (reference sequence). This CDR3 is CASSRTGYNEQFF. For the CDR3, the DNA is TGTGCCAGCAGCCGAACTGGATACAATGAGCAGTTCTTC.

This clone was recorded many times. The rearrangement links TRBV25-1 to TRBJ1-2, with D perhaps TRBD1 (6 bases). The germline V gene has CDR1 MGHDK and CDR2 SYGVNS. This CDR3 contains 14 residues. V was pared by 5 bases and J by 5 bases, with 15 bases between. The CDR3 nucleotides are TGTGCCAGCAGTCCTCCGGGGGGCGCGTATGGCTACACCTTC. It codes for CASSPPGGAYGYTF.

This chain joins TRBV28 and TRBJ1-4; 8 bases match TRBD1. This CDR3 comprises 17 residues. Germline CDR1 MDHEN, CDR2 SYDVKM. V was clipped by 4 bases and J by 15 bases; unmatched bases: 22. The CDR3 sequence is CASSSAGGQETLVPVFF. CDR3 DNA sequence: TGTGCCAGCAGTTCAGCGGGGGGACAGGAGACCCTGGTTCCGGTGTTTTTT.

Comments on this clone: One base separates it from a far larger clone, so it is likely a read error. The CDR3 sequence is CTSSSLGAYNEQFF. The CDR3, as DNA: TGTACCAGCAGTTCCCTCGGCGCATACAATGAGCAGTTCTTC. The chain recombines TRBV6-5 with TRBJ2-1; D unclear. The germline V gene encodes CDR1 MNHEY and CDR2 SVGAGI. This CDR3 region has 14 residues.

The chain recombines TRBV29-1 with TRBJ2-1; 11 nucleotides match TRBD2. Trimming cost V 3 bases and J 6 bases; bases outside gene matches: 7. This CDR3 comprises 15 residues. The germline CDR1 and CDR2 sequences are SQVTM and ANQGSEA. CDR3 in DNA: TGCAGCGTTGACCTCACTAGCGGGAGTCTCAATGAGCAGTTCTTC. Its translation: CSVDLTSGSLNEQFF.

This chain uses TRBV4-1 with TRBJ2-5, with TRBD2 identical over 8 bases. The DNA end is a closer match to TRBJ2-7, so the J assignment may be wrong. This CDR3 is built from 15 residues. CDR1 is MGHRA, CDR2 YSYEKL, per germline. CDR3 sequence: CASSQGGGRLYEQYF. The CDR3 DNA follows: TGCGCCAGCAGCCAAGGGGGCGGGAGGCTGTACGAGCAGTACTTC.

The chain uses TRBV28 and TRBJ2-5, with 13 bases that match TRBD2. Germline V gene sequence: CDR1 MDHEN, CDR2 SYDVKM. The CDR3 sequence is 15 residues long. J gave up 7 bases and V 5 bases, and 7 bases lay outside the gene matches. CDR3 in DNA: TGTGCCAGCAGTAGGACTAGCGGGAGTTCCGTGACCCAGTACTTC. Protein sequence: CASSRTSGSSVTQYF.

V is TRBV6-1 and J is TRBJ2-1; weak D call: TRBD2 (7 bases). Germline lookup yields CDR1 MNHNS and CDR2 SASEGT. Trimming shortened V by 5 bases and J by 5 bases, and 13 bases separated the two germline ends. The CDR3 is made up of 14 amino acids. In DNA, the CDR3 is TGTGCCAGCAGTACAGGGACTACCGACAATGAGCAGTTCTTC. This translates into CASSTGTTDNEQFF.

This sequence joins TRBV6-5 and TRBJ2-1; D unclear. The ends were cut back, 8 bases at V and 7 bases at J, with 12 bases in the middle. CDR1 is MNHEY, CDR2 SVGAGI, per germline. CDR3 size: 12 residues. CDR3 amino acids: CASGQFINEQFF. The CDR3 nucleotides are TGTGCCAGCGGCCAGTTTATAAATGAGCAGTTCTTC.